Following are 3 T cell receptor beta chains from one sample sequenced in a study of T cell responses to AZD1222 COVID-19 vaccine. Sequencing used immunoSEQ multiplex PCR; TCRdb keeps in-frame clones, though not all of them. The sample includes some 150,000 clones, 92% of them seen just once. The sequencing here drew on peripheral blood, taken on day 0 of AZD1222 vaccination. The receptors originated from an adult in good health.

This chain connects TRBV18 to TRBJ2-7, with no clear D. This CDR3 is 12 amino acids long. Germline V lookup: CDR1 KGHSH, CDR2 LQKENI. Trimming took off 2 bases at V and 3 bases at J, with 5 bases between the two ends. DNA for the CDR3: TGTGCCAGCTCACCAGAGTACTACGAGCAGTACTTC. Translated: CASSPEYYEQYF.

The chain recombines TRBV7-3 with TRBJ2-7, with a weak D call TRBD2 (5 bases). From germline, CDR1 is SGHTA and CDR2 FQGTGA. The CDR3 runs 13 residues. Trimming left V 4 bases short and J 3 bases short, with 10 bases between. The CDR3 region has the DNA TGTGCCAGCAGCTCCGGGAACAACTACGAGCAGTACTTC. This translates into CASSSGNNYEQYF.

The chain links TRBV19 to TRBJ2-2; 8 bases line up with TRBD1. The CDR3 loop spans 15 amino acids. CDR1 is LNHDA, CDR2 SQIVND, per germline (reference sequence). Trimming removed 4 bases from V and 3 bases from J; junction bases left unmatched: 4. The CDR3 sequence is CASSTRTGYTGELFF. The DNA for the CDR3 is TGTGCCAGTAGTACCCGGACAGGGTACACCGGGGAGCTGTTTTTT.